Shown below are 5 T cell receptor beta chains from a single sample sequenced in a study of blood T cell repertoires in COVID-19. Libraries were prepared by immunoSEQ multiplex PCR; TCRdb keeps only in-frame clonotypes and omits some of them. The sample lists 270,000 or so clones, approximately 89% occurring once. Source material: peripheral blood. All receptors come from a woman in her thirties or forties who had recovered from COVID-19.

The table lists this clone with a count of one. The CDR3 bases are TGTGCCAGCAGTCCGGGGGGGATGGGCACAGATACGCAGTATTTT. Its translation: CASSPGGMGTDTQYF. V usage is TRBV28 and J usage is TRBJ2-3, with 8 nucleotides matching TRBD2. The CDR3 loop spans 15 amino acids. CDR1 is MDHEN and CDR2 is SYDVKM in the germline V gene. V gave up 5 bases and J gave up 1 base; unmatched junction bases: 5.

The rearrangement links TRBV24-1 to TRBJ1-6; D is perhaps TRBD1 (6 bases). The ends were cut back, 9 bases at V and 7 bases at J, with 12 bases in the middle. In germline, CDR1 is KGHDR, CDR2 SFDVKD. The CDR3 is made up of 13 amino acids. CDR3 nucleotide sequence: TGTGCCACCGCCGTGGGGGCCAATTCACCCCTCCACTTT. As protein: CATAVGANSPLHF.

The gene calls are TRBV10-1 and TRBJ1-2; maybe TRBD1 (5 bases). V lost 4 bases and J lost 11, with 17 bases in between. The CDR3 length is 13 residues. The germline CDR1 and CDR2 sequences are WNHNN and SYGVQD (reference sequence). As DNA, the CDR3 is TGCGCCAGCAGTGCCGGGGGGGGTTTTGGTTACACCTTC. This translates into CASSAGGGFGYTF.

This clone was recorded only once. The chain combines TRBV3-1 (or the pseudogene TRBV3-2) with TRBJ1-1; D is uncertain. This CDR3 is built from 14 residues. V lost 3 bases to trimming and J lost 2 bases, with 10 bases between them. Looked up from germline, CDR1 is LGHDT and CDR2 is YNNKEL (reference sequence). The CDR3 protein is CASSQVVSNTEAFF. The CDR3 nucleotides are TGTGCCAGCAGCCAGGTGGTTAGTAACACTGAAGCTTTCTTT.

The rearrangement joins TRBV6-1 to TRBJ1-2; D perhaps matches TRBD1 (5 bases). The CDR3 contains 19 residues. Trimming cost V 0 bases and J 4 bases, with 24 bases left between them. CDR1 MNHNS and CDR2 SASEGT come from the germline V gene. This chain's CDR3 is CASSEASHTPGLHLYGYTF. The CDR3 DNA follows: TGTGCCAGCAGTGAAGCGAGCCACACCCCGGGACTCCACCTCTATGGCTACACCTTC.